This T cell receptor (beta chain) was obtained from a study of blood T cells in healthy people across ages. Study results and caveats: Naive CD4+ cell counts and diversity both ran higher in long-lived than in aged donors. Per million T cells, TCR beta diversity dropped roughly linearly as age increased.

In the case of this clonotype: Its antigen is not known.

The CDR3 has 17 residues. The ends were cut back, 6 bases at V and 4 bases at J, with 23 bases in the middle. The germline gives CDR1 ENHRY, CDR2 SYGVKD. PCR was performed a second time for about 7 to 11 cycles using a sample-barcoded 5' primer and a J-beta primer mix. Each cDNA molecule was tagged by a template-switch adaptor with 12 random nucleotides. TCRdb re-derived calls from the 5' RACE reads in MiXCR, one entry per CDR3 protein. Found here are approximately 1.5 million distinct CDR3 sequences, roughly two fifths of them singletons; the top ten hold just over 4%. The chain has TRBV10-3 and TRBJ2-3, with a possible D match to TRBD1 (6 bases). The sample consisted of blood. This sequence was found in a woman between 18 and 29 years old in good health. The CDR3 DNA reads as TGTGCCATCAGCCCGGCAGGGGAAAGGGCCGACGCAGATACGCAGTATTTT. Residues: CAISPAGERADADTQYF.